The 32 T cell receptor beta chains given below trace back to one sample, sequenced in a study of blood T cell repertoires in COVID-19. Profiled with immunoSEQ multiplex PCR; TCRdb holds only in-frame clones, not every one. There are about 24,000 clones in the sample; around 89% occur only once, and 7.5% to 10% lies in the top ten. Sample: peripheral blood. Receptor source: a man in his sixties or seventies with acute or convalescent COVID-19.

V and J are TRBV6-6 and TRBJ1-1; maybe TRBD1 (6 bases). Germline V gene lookup returns CDR1 MNHNY and CDR2 SVGAGI (reference sequence). The CDR3 extends over 15 amino acids. V was cut by 4 bases and J by 1 base, with 13 bases left in between. The CDR3 region is CASSLMQGRNTEAFF. The CDR3 coding sequence is TGTGCCAGCAGTTTAATGCAGGGGAGGAACACTGAAGCTTTCTTT.

The chain recombines TRBV5-1 with TRBJ2-2; weak D call: TRBD2 (6 bases). The length of the CDR3 is 15 residues. The ends were cut back, 3 bases at V and 5 bases at J, with 14 bases in the middle. Per germline, CDR1 SGHRS and CDR2 YFSETQ. The CDR3 loop reads CASSSSGTSTGELFF. The CDR3 DNA reads as TGCGCCAGCAGCTCTTCCGGGACTTCGACCGGGGAGCTGTTTTTT.

The gene calls are TRBV7-9 and TRBJ1-1; weak D call: TRBD1 (6 bases). Germline assignment: CDR1 SEHNR and CDR2 FQNEAQ (reference sequence). This CDR3 comprises 14 residues. V shed 8 bases and J shed 4 bases, with 17 bases lying between them. The DNA of the CDR3 is TGTGCCAGCCGCGCCGTCAGGGGAGCCACTGAAGCTTTCTTT. Translation: CASRAVRGATEAFF.

This rearrangement joins TRBV28 to TRBJ1-2; D call uncertain. There are 14 residues in the CDR3. Germline V gene data show CDR1 as MDHEN and CDR2 as SYDVKM. Trimming shortened V by 7 bases and J by 4 bases, and 16 bases separated the two germline ends. DNA for the CDR3: TGTGCCAGCACTCTGGGGTACGGGAGCTATGGCTACACCTTC. Translated: CASTLGYGSYGYTF.

This chain connects TRBV3-1 (or the pseudogene TRBV3-2) to TRBJ1-5; no definite D call. Trimming removed 2 bases at V and 3 bases at J, with 14 bases between. CDR1 LGHDT and CDR2 YNNKEL come from the germline V gene (reference sequence). There are 16 residues in the CDR3. In DNA form, the CDR3 reads TGTGCCAGCAGCCAATCCTTCCGGGTAAACAATCAGCCCCAGCATTTT. Translating it yields CASSQSFRVNNQPQHF.

This rearrangement joins TRBV6-1 to TRBJ2-5, with 10 bases that match TRBD1. CDR1 and CDR2 (germline): MNHNS, SASEGT. The trim removed 1 base at V and 5 bases at J, leaving 7 bases unmatched. The CDR3 consists of 16 residues. DNA for the CDR3: TGTGCCAGCAGTGAAGTGGGGACAGGGGTTAGGGAGACCCAGTACTTC. Its protein product is CASSEVGTGVRETQYF.

The rearrangement uses TRBV24-1 and TRBJ2-1; D is possibly TRBD2 (5 bases). This CDR3 has 16 amino acids. CDR1 KGHDR and CDR2 SFDVKD come from the germline V gene. V was clipped by 2 bases and J by 1 base, with 11 bases between them. CDR3 DNA: TGTGCCACCAGTGATTCTAGTGCGGGTTCCTACAATGAGCAGTTCTTC. Protein product: CATSDSSAGSYNEQFF.

The J gene is TRBJ2-7, the V gene TRBV5-1, with 9 bases fitting TRBD2. This CDR3 has 14 amino acids. Germline lookup yields CDR1 SGHRS and CDR2 YFSETQ. Losses at the gene ends were 0 bases for V and 7 bases for J; bases not matched to a gene: 5. CDR3 protein: CASSLGLAGREQYF. The CDR3 region has the DNA TGCGCCAGCAGCTTGGGGCTAGCGGGACGGGAGCAGTACTTC.

The CDR3 region is CASSLMGGPGEQFF. The CDR3 DNA sequence: TGTGCCAGCAGTCTAATGGGGGGGCCCGGTGAGCAGTTCTTC. The chain couples TRBV6-2 or TRBV6-3 to TRBJ2-1, with D possibly TRBD2 on 7 matching bases. CDR3 length: 14 amino acids. V lost 5 bases and J lost 9, with 17 bases in between. CDR1 is MNHEY and CDR2 is SVGEGT in the germline V gene.

V gene TRBV7-9 combines with J gene TRBJ1-1; D remains unclear. The CDR3 length is 13 residues. The V and J ends lost 5 bases and 11 bases respectively, with 18 bases between them. CDR1 is SEHNR, CDR2 FQNEAQ, per germline (reference sequence). The CDR3 here is CASSVTREDGAFF. For the CDR3, the DNA is TGTGCCAGCAGCGTTACGAGGGAGGATGGGGCTTTCTTT.

V gene TRBV3-1 (or the pseudogene TRBV3-2) combines with J gene TRBJ1-2, with D maybe TRBD1 (5 bases). Germline loops: CDR1 LGHDT, CDR2 YNNKEL (reference sequence). CDR3 length: 13 amino acids. V gave up 4 bases and J gave up 7 bases, with 13 bases separating them. The CDR3 region is CASSLGGNLGYTF. The CDR3 coding sequence is TGTGCCAGCAGCCTCGGGGGAAATCTTGGCTACACCTTC.

The chain couples TRBV11-2 to TRBJ2-2, with D possibly TRBD1 on 6 matching bases. V lost 4 bases, J lost 6 bases, and 24 bases lay in between. CDR1 and CDR2 (germline): SGHAT, FQNNGV. The CDR3 covers 18 residues. CDR3 loop: CASSSQYNEQGLAGELFF. CDR3 DNA sequence: TGTGCCAGCAGCTCTCAATACAATGAGCAGGGGCTCGCCGGGGAGCTGTTTTTT.

The CDR3 region has the DNA TGTGCCAGCAGCCAAGACCTCGGTTGGAGCGAGCAGTACTTC. Residues: CASSQDLGWSEQYF. The chain recombines TRBV3-1 (or the pseudogene TRBV3-2) with TRBJ2-7; D gene uncertain. V was cut by 0 bases and J by 6 bases, with 12 bases left in between. CDR3 size: 14 residues. Germline CDR1 is LGHDT and CDR2 is YNNKEL (reference sequence).

This clone was detected only once. The V and J genes are TRBV2 and TRBJ1-1; 8 bases align to TRBD1. Germline V lookup: CDR1 SNHLY, CDR2 FYNNEI. The length of the CDR3 is 13 residues. The ends lost 11 bases at V and 0 bases at J; junction bases unmatched: 5. CDR3 sequence (DNA): TGTGCCGGACAGGGTTCGTTGAACACTGAAGCTTTCTTT. Translation gives CAGQGSLNTEAFF. The entire variable domain, with the rest obtained from reference TRBV2 and TRBJ1-1, is as follows: EPEVTQTPSHQVTQMGQEVILRCVPISNHLYFYWYRQILGQKVEFLVSFYNNEISEKSEIFDDQFSVERPDGSNFTLKIRSTKLEDSAMYFCAGQGSLNTEAFFGQGTRLTVV.

The chain recombines TRBV7-3 with TRBJ2-1; D is ambiguous. V lost 5 bases and J 0 bases, leaving 17 bases between the germline ends. The CDR3 length is 17 residues. Germline CDR1 reads SGHTA; CDR2 reads FQGTGA. CDR3 in amino acids: CASSPVTAVGSYNEQFF. The CDR3 region has the DNA TGTGCCAGCAGCCCGGTAACGGCGGTAGGCTCCTACAATGAGCAGTTCTTC. The full variable domain, completed using reference TRBV7-3 and TRBJ2-1, is GAGVSQTPSNKVTEKGKYVELRCDPISGHTALYWYRQSLGQGPEFLIYFQGTGAADDSGLPNDRFFAVRPEGSVSTLKIQRTERGDSAVYLCASSPVTAVGSYNEQFFGPGTRLTVL.

This chain's CDR3 is CASTKTGGPDEQFF. The CDR3 bases are TGTGCCAGCACCAAGACAGGGGGACCAGATGAGCAGTTCTTC. J is TRBJ2-1 and V is TRBV7-8; 9 bases line up with TRBD1. Germline CDR1 SGHVS, CDR2 FQNEAQ. J lost 8 bases, V lost 7 bases, and 9 bases had no gene match. The length of the CDR3 is 14 residues.

The V gene is TRBV30, the J gene TRBJ2-1; possible D gene TRBD2, 7 bases. The CDR3 has 13 amino acids. Between the trimmed V and J ends, which lost 2 bases and 9 bases, there was a span of 14 bases. CDR1 is GTSNPN and CDR2 is SVGIG in the germline V gene (reference sequence). The CDR3 here is CAWSYTRGGEQFF. The DNA for the CDR3 is TGTGCCTGGAGTTATACTAGGGGGGGTGAGCAGTTCTTC. The entire variable domain, with the rest obtained from reference TRBV30 and TRBJ2-1, is as follows: SQTIHQWPATLVQPVGSPLSLECTVEGTSNPNLYWYRQAAGRGLQLLFYSVGIGQISSEVPQNLSASRPQDRQFILSSKKLLLSDSGFYLCAWSYTRGGEQFFGPGTRLTVL.

This clone was seen a few times. The J gene is TRBJ1-2, the V gene TRBV6-2 or TRBV6-3; no clear D gene. The V end lost 4 bases, the J end lost 3 bases, and 6 bases lay between the germline ends. CDR1 is MNHEY and CDR2 is SVGEGT in the germline V gene. CDR3 size: 12 residues. CDR3 residues: CASSLAYYGYTF. CDR3 coding DNA: TGTGCCAGCAGTTTGGCCTACTATGGCTACACCTTC.

The chain couples TRBV15 to TRBJ2-3, with a tentative D call TRBD2 (5 bases). Per germline, CDR1 LNHNV and CDR2 YYDKDF (reference sequence). CDR3 length: 14 amino acids. V was pared by 6 bases and J by 3 bases, with 13 bases between. This CDR3 reads CATSPSSKTDTQYF. As DNA, the CDR3 is TGTGCCACCAGTCCTAGCTCCAAAACAGATACGCAGTATTTT. The full variable domain, its missing parts supplied by reference TRBV15 and TRBJ2-3, is DAMVIQNPRYQVTQFGKPVTLSCSQTLNHNVMYWYQQKSSQAPKLLFHYYDKDFNNEADTPDNFQSRRPNTSFCFLDIRSPGLGDTAMYLCATSPSSKTDTQYFGPGTRLTVL.

The chain links TRBV20-1 to TRBJ1-2, with D unclear. The CDR3 consists of 13 residues. Germline V CDR1 and CDR2: DFQATT, SNEGSKA (reference sequence). Between the trimmed V and J ends, which lost 3 bases and 0 bases, there was a span of 8 bases. CDR3 sequence (DNA): TGCAGTGCTAGTGGTAGTTCTAACTATGGCTACACCTTC. Translating gives CSASGSSNYGYTF.

V and J are TRBV19 and TRBJ2-3, with unresolved D. The CDR3 is 15 amino acids. Trimming pared 3 bases from V and 0 bases from J, leaving 10 bases between. CDR1 and CDR2 from the germline V gene are LNHDA and SQIVND (reference sequence). CDR3 sequence reads: CASSIESPSTDTQYF. CDR3 DNA: TGTGCCAGTAGTATCGAGTCCCCGAGCACAGATACGCAGTATTTT. Full variable domain (outside the CDR3, taken from reference TRBV19 and TRBJ2-3): DGGITQSPKYLFRKEGQNVTLSCEQNLNHDAMYWYRQDPGQGLRLIYYSQIVNDFQKGDIAEGYSVSREKKESFPLTVTSAQKNPTAFYLCASSIESPSTDTQYFGPGTRLTVL.

This chain joins TRBV21-1 and TRBJ1-2. TRBV21-1 constitutes a pseudogene. This CDR3 contains 15 residues. The CDR3 bases are TGTGCCAGCAGCACCAGGAGGGACGGTAAGTATGGCTACACCTTC. This gives the protein CASSTRRDGKYGYTF.

This sequence joins TRBV19 and TRBJ2-1, with D possibly being TRBD2 (6 bases). Between the trimmed V and J ends, which lost 3 bases and 7 bases, there was a span of 19 bases. The germline CDR1 and CDR2 sequences are LNHDA and SQIVND (reference sequence). This CDR3 region has 16 residues. The CDR3 here is CASSISTTGVGNEQFF. CDR3 bases: TGTGCCAGTAGTATTAGTACAACGGGAGTGGGGAATGAGCAGTTCTTC.

The chain is built from TRBV5-1 and TRBJ1-2, with 7 bases lining up with TRBD1. With 4 bases clipped from V and 4 bases from J, the junction kept 7 bases outside the gene matches. Germline values: CDR1 SGHRS, CDR2 YFSETQ. This CDR3 has 14 amino acids. Here the CDR3 DNA reads TGCGCCAGCAGCCCCGGGACAGACTTCTATGGCTACACCTTC. Translated: CASSPGTDFYGYTF.

The V gene is TRBV27, the J gene TRBJ2-7, with 7 bases lining up with TRBD1. The CDR3 sequence is 14 residues long. The germline V gene encodes CDR1 MNHEY and CDR2 SMNVEV (reference sequence). The V gene end was trimmed by 3 bases and the J gene end by 5 bases; junction bases not matched to a gene: 7. CDR3 nucleotide sequence: TGTGCCAGCAGTTTCTTACAGGGGACACACGAGCAGTACTTC. Translating it yields CASSFLQGTHEQYF.

The chain is built from TRBV10-3 and TRBJ2-3; no clear D gene. Germline CDR1 reads ENHRY; CDR2 reads SYGVKD. This CDR3 comprises 13 residues. Trimming took 2 bases from V and 9 from J, leaving 12 bases between them. CDR3 coding DNA: TGTGCCATCAGTGAGGACCGGCCAGGCACGCAGTATTTT. It yields the protein CAISEDRPGTQYF.

This clone was seen once. The chain employs TRBV7-9 and TRBJ2-5; TRBD1 matches at 7 bases. CDR3 size: 12 residues. The trim removed 5 bases at V and 4 bases at J, leaving 1 base unmatched. Germline V CDR1 and CDR2: SEHNR, FQNEAQ (reference sequence). CDR3 in amino acids: CASSRDRETQYF. CDR3 bases: TGTGCCAGCAGCCGGGACAGAGAGACCCAGTACTTC.

The V call is TRBV10-1, the J call TRBJ2-5; 8 bases fit TRBD1. This CDR3 contains 15 residues. The germline V gene has CDR1 WNHNN and CDR2 SYGVQD (reference sequence). Trimming at V came to 6 bases and at J to 5 bases, leaving 11 bases not matched to a gene. The CDR3 protein is CASSSGQGGYETQYF. Written as DNA, the CDR3 is TGCGCCAGCAGCTCCGGACAGGGTGGTTATGAGACCCAGTACTTC.

This sequence joins TRBV7-8 and TRBJ1-1, with D unresolved. CDR1 and CDR2 (germline): SGHVS, FQNEAQ. CDR3 length equals 17 residues. Trimming shortened V by 3 bases and J by 4 bases, and 21 bases separated the two germline ends. In DNA form, the CDR3 reads TGTGCCAGCAGCTTCCTCTTACCATCCCTTGCGGGCACTGAAGCTTTCTTT. It codes for CASSFLLPSLAGTEAFF.

This chain links TRBV30 with TRBJ2-7, with a weak D call TRBD1 (5 bases). Trimming took 5 bases from V and 2 from J, leaving 13 bases between them. Germline V gives CDR1 GTSNPN, CDR2 SVGIG (reference sequence). This CDR3 contains 13 residues. The CDR3 coding sequence is TGTGCCTGGGCCGAACAGGTGACCTACGAGCAGTACTTC. It yields the protein CAWAEQVTYEQYF.

In nucleotides, the CDR3 is TGCGCCAGCAGCTTGACAGGGGGCGTAAATCAGCCCCAGCATTTT. It codes for CASSLTGGVNQPQHF. The rearrangement uses TRBV5-1 and TRBJ1-5; 9 bases agree with TRBD1. Germline CDR1 is SGHRS and CDR2 is YFSETQ. This CDR3 comprises 15 residues. V shed 1 base, J shed 4 bases, and the junction held 3 bases outside the gene matches.

The genes are TRBV3-1 (or the pseudogene TRBV3-2) and TRBJ2-4; 12 bases align to TRBD2. With V trimmed by 5 bases and J by 1 base, 9 bases remained unmatched. The CDR3 has 18 residues. Germline CDR1 reads LGHDT; CDR2 reads YNNKEL (reference sequence). CDR3 region: CASSTPTSGRRAKNIQYF. CDR3 coding DNA: TGTGCCAGCAGCACACCTACTAGCGGGAGGAGGGCCAAAAACATTCAGTACTTC.